This is a list of T cell receptor beta chains from one sample in a study. The repertoire was sequenced with immunoSEQ multiplex PCR; TCRdb's copy has only in-frame clones and lacks some. The sample shows 45,000 to 55,000 clones, 93% of them seen only once. Sample: PBMCs. The receptors stem from a middle-aged man with rheumatoid arthritis. Each CDR3 is given with its conserved first and last residue. The D gene is left open where the match is weak. Clone size is not always given. Where it is, it says once, few, many or a class for expanded clones.

d_call j_call v_call cdr3_length clone_size cdr3_aa cdr3_nt
NA TRBJ2-3 TRBV18 15 few CASSPSRGSTDTQYF TGTGCCAGCTCACCTTCACGGGGCAGCACAGATACGCAGTATTTT
NA TRBJ2-5 TRBV28 15 NA CASSLLGGAEETQYF TGTGCCAGCAGTTTATTGGGGGGAGCGGAGGAGACCCAGTACTTC
NA TRBJ1-6 TRBV19 14 NA CASKEGIYNSPLHF TGTGCCAGTAAAGAAGGGATCTATAATTCACCCCTCCACTTT
NA TRBJ1-5 TRBV7-9 16 NA CASSPRGGNSNQPQHF TGTGCCAGCAGCCCGAGGGGAGGAAATAGCAATCAGCCCCAGCATTTT
NA TRBJ2-1 TRBV28 14 NA CASSQPTSSDEQFF TGTGCCAGCAGCCAGCCCACTAGCTCGGATGAGCAGTTCTTC
NA TRBJ1-2 TRBV7-2 14 once CASSTRQLNYGYTF TGTGCCAGCAGCACGCGACAGCTTAACTATGGCTACACCTTC
NA TRBJ1-3 TRBV7-2 13 NA CASSSVFGNTIYF TGTGCCAGCAGCTCAGTGTTCGGAAACACCATATATTTT
NA TRBJ1-1 TRBV4-3 13 NA CASSQDLETEAFF TGCGCCAGCAGCCAAGACCTGGAGACTGAAGCTTTCTTT
TRBD1 TRBJ2-7 TRBV2 14 NA CASSLGQGIVEQYF TGTGCCAGCAGTCTGGGACAGGGGATAGTAGAGCAGTACTTC
TRBD1 TRBJ1-1 TRBV14 16 NA CASSQDSGQLYTEAFF TGTGCCAGCAGCCAAGATTCGGGACAGCTTTACACTGAAGCTTTCTTT
TRBD2 TRBJ2-5 TRBV11-2 16 NA CASSLEERGLKETQYF TGTGCCAGCAGCTTAGAGGAGCGGGGCTTAAAAGAGACCCAGTACTTC
TRBD2 TRBJ2-5 TRBV5-6 14 once CASSFLAGQETQYF TGTGCCAGCAGCTTTCTAGCGGGCCAAGAGACCCAGTACTTC
NA TRBJ1-6 TRBV27 14 NA CASSSGRENSPLHF TGTGCCAGCAGTTCTGGGCGGGAGAATTCACCCCTCCACTTT
NA TRBJ2-3 TRBV5-1 13 NA CASSLGYADTQYF TGCGCCAGCAGCTTGGGGTATGCAGATACGCAGTATTTT
NA TRBJ2-2 TRBV15 16 NA CATSRDWGSNTGELFF TGTGCCACCAGCAGAGATTGGGGATCGAACACCGGGGAGCTGTTTTTT
NA TRBJ1-5 TRBV12-3/TRBV12-4 13 NA CASRTGYNQPQHF TGTGCCAGCAGGACAGGTTACAATCAGCCCCAGCATTTT
NA TRBJ2-3 TRBV6-5 15 NA CASTLSGLSTDTQYF TGTGCCAGCACCCTTAGCGGACTAAGCACAGATACGCAGTATTTT
NA TRBJ2-2 TRBV27 14 NA CASSLLQGSGELFF TGTGCCAGCAGTTTACTCCAGGGATCCGGGGAGCTGTTTTTT
NA TRBJ1-1 TRBV12-3/TRBV12-4 13 few CASSLGGNTEAFF TGTGCCAGCAGTTTGGGGGGAAACACTGAAGCTTTCTTT
NA TRBJ1-5 TRBV5-1 15 once CASSEGQFSNQPQHF TGCGCCAGCAGCGAAGGACAGTTTAGCAATCAGCCCCAGCATTTT
TRBD2 TRBJ2-1 TRBV29-1 16 NA CSVVVASGSPYNEQFF TGCAGCGTTGTTGTAGCTAGCGGGAGCCCTTACAATGAGCAGTTCTTC
NA TRBJ2-6 TRBV29-1 17 once CSASAPPGGSGANVLTF TGCAGCGCCAGCGCCCCGCCAGGAGGCTCTGGGGCCAACGTCCTGACTTTC
NA TRBJ2-4 TRBV29-1 15 NA CSVTLGDLAKNIQYF TGCAGCGTCACCTTGGGGGACCTAGCCAAAAACATTCAGTACTTC
NA TRBJ1-3 TRBV10-3 13 NA CAISVLEGNTIYF TGTGCCATCAGTGTCTTGGAGGGAAACACCATATATTTT
TRBD1 TRBJ2-7 TRBV4-2 14 NA CASSPGTGNYEQYF TGTGCCAGCAGCCCCGGGACAGGCAACTACGAGCAGTACTTC
NA TRBJ1-2 TRBV27 13 NA CASSRSGVYGYTF TGTGCCAGCAGTAGATCGGGGGTCTATGGCTACACCTTC
NA TRBJ1-1 TRBV9 15 NA CASSPGGGAGTEAFF TGTGCCAGCAGCCCGGGGGGGGGCGCGGGCACTGAAGCTTTCTTT
NA TRBJ1-1 TRBV25-1 12 NA CASSLKGTEAFF TGTGCCAGCAGCCTCAAGGGGACTGAAGCTTTCTTT
NA TRBJ1-3 TRBV5-4 15 NA CASSTTTGHGNTIYF TGTGCCAGCAGCACCACCACAGGGCATGGAAACACCATATATTTT
NA TRBJ2-7 TRBV18 12 NA CASSPARGEQYF TGTGCCAGCTCACCGGCCCGGGGGGAGCAGTACTTC
NA TRBJ2-1 TRBV24-1 14 NA CATGGNSGYNEQFF TGTGCCACCGGGGGTAATAGCGGATACAATGAGCAGTTCTTC
NA TRBJ2-7 TRBV16 15 NA CASSQFTGQFYEQYF TGTGCCAGCAGCCAATTTACAGGACAGTTCTACGAGCAGTACTTC
NA TRBJ2-5 TRBV28 14 NA CASIPRQLQETQYF TGTGCCAGCATTCCCCGACAGCTCCAAGAGACCCAGTACTTC
TRBD1 TRBJ1-1 TRBV19 16 once CASTYTPGQGFTEAFF TGTGCCAGTACCTATACACCGGGACAGGGGTTCACTGAAGCTTTCTTT
NA TRBJ2-1 TRBV9 15 NA CASSVVSSSYNEQFF TGTGCCAGCAGCGTAGTAAGTAGCTCCTACAATGAGCAGTTCTTC
NA TRBJ2-3 TRBV4-3 15 NA CASSQDNRGTPTQYF TGCGCCAGCAGCCAAGATAACAGAGGCACACCTACGCAGTATTTT
NA TRBJ1-3 TRBV7-2 16 once CASTPESTLGGNTIYF TGTGCCAGCACCCCCGAGAGCACCCTAGGTGGAAACACCATATATTTT
TRBD1 TRBJ1-1 TRBV7-8 16 NA CASSYKSGTGVTEAFF TGTGCCAGCAGCTATAAATCCGGGACAGGGGTTACTGAAGCTTTCTTT
NA TRBJ2-4 TRBV4-2 16 NA CASSQDPSRGKNIQYF TGTGCCAGCAGCCAAGATCCTAGCCGGGGCAAAAACATTCAGTACTTC
NA TRBJ1-1 TRBV6-5 15 NA CASSYNRIRNTEAFF TGTGCCAGCAGTTACAACAGGATTAGGAACACTGAAGCTTTCTTT
TRBD2 TRBJ2-1 TRBV7-2 17 few CASSLSGTSGSYNEQFF TGTGCCAGCAGCTTGTCCGGGACTAGCGGATCCTACAATGAGCAGTTCTTC
NA TRBJ1-1 TRBV18 15 once CASSPRGEMNTEAFF TGTGCCAGCTCACCGAGGGGGGAGATGAACACTGAAGCTTTCTTT
NA TRBJ2-2 TRBV7-6 15 NA CASSLAVPGTGELFF TGTGCCAGCAGCTTAGCAGTCCCAGGCACCGGGGAGCTGTTTTTT
TRBD1 TRBJ2-2 TRBV18 16 once CASSPPGTADTGELFF TGTGCCAGCTCACCACCGGGGACAGCCGACACCGGGGAGCTGTTTTTT
NA TRBJ2-1 TRBV7-3 15 NA CASSLTSTRRDEQFF TGTGCCAGCAGCTTAACGTCGACTAGGAGAGATGAGCAGTTCTTC
TRBD1 TRBJ2-1 TRBV27 14 NA CASSLGDSRAEQFF TGTGCCAGCAGTTTAGGGGACAGCAGGGCTGAGCAGTTCTTC